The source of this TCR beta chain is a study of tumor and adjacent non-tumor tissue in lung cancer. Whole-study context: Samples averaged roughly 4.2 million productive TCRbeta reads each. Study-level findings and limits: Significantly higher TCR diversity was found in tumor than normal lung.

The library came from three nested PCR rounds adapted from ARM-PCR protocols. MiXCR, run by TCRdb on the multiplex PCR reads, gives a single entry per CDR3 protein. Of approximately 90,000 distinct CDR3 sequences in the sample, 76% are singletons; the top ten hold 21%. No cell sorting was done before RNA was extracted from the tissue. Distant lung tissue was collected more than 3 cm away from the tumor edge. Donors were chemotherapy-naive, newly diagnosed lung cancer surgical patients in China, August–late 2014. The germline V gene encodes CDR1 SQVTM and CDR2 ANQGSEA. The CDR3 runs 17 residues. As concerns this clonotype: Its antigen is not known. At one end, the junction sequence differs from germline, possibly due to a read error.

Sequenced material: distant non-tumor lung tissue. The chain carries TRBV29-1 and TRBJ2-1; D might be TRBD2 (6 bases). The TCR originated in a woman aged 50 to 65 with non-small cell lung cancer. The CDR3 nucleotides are TGCAGCGTCGAAGATTCGGAGGGCTGGAGCTCCTTCATTGAGCACTTCTTC. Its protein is CSVEDSEGWSSFIEHFF.